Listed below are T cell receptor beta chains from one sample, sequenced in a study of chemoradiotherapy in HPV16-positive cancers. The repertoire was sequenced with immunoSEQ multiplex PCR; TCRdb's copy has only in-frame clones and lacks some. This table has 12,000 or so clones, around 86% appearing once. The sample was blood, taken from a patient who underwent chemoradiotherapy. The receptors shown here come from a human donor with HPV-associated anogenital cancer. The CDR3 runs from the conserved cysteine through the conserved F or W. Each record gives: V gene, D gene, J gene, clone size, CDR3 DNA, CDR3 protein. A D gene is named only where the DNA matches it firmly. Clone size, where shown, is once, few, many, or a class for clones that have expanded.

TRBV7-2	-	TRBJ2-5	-	TGTGCCAGCAGCTTCATCACCGGGGGGCTTCATCAAGAGACCCAGTACTTC	CASSFITGGLHQETQYF
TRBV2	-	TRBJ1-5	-	TGTGCCAGCAGTGAAGTTTCGGCGGGTTTGGTCAATCAGCCCCAGCATTTT	CASSEVSAGLVNQPQHF
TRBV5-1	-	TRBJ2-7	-	TGCGCCAGCAGCTTAGGGGGGGCATTTGGCCACGAGCAGTACTTC	CASSLGGAFGHEQYF
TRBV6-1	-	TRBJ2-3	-	TGTGCCAGCAGGGGAACTTACACAGATACGCAGTATTTT	CASRGTYTDTQYF
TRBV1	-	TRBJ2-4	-	TGCACCAGCAGCCAAAGGGGACAGGTTTCGGGAAACATTCAGTACTTC	CTSSQRGQVSGNIQYF
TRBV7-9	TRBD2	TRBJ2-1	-	TGTGCCAGCAGCTTAGGTACCGGGACTAGCGGCTACAATGAGCAGTTCTTC	CASSLGTGTSGYNEQFF
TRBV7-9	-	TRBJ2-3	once	TGTGCCAGCAGCTTAGAGAGCACAGATACGCAGTATTTT	CASSLESTDTQYF
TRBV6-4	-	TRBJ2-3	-	TGTGCCAGCAGTGACAAGGGGACCTCCGGGGCGCAGTATTTT	CASSDKGTSGAQYF
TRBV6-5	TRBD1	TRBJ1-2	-	TGTGCCAGCAGCCGGGACAGAGGCTATGGCTACACCTTC	CASSRDRGYGYTF
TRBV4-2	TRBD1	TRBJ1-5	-	TGTGCCAGCAGCCAAGATTTGTACGGACAGGGAGGTTTTAGTGGCAATCAGCCCCAGCATTTT	CASSQDLYGQGGFSGNQPQHF
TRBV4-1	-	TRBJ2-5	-	TGCGCCAGCAGCCAAGAGGATCAGGGGCGAGAGACCCAGTACTTC	CASSQEDQGRETQYF
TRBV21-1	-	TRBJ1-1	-	TGTGCCAGCTTACCCAGGGGCCATCGCACTGAAGCTTTCTTT	CASLPRGHRTEAFF
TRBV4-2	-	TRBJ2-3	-	TGTGCCAGCAGCCAAGACGAGGAAACTAGCACAGATACGCAGTATTTT	CASSQDEETSTDTQYF
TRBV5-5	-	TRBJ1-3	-	TGTGCCAGCAGCTTGTTGGGCAGTACTGGAAACACCATATATTTT	CASSLLGSTGNTIYF
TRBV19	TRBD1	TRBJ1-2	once	TGTGCCACCCAACCCGGGACAGGGGGCTCAGGCTACACCTTC	CATQPGTGGSGYTF
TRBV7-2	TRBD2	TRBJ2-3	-	TGTGCCAGCAGCTTAGCGAGTTATGGGACTAGCGGGGGTTATACGCAGTATTTT	CASSLASYGTSGGYTQYF
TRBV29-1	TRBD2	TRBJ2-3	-	TGCAGCCAAATTAGCGGGGTGGGCACAGATACGCAGTATTTT	CSQISGVGTDTQYF
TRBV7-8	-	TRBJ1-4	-	TGTGCCAGCGCCACGACAGGACTTAATGAAAAACTGTTTTTT	CASATTGLNEKLFF
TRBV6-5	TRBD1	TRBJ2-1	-	TGTGCCAGCAGGACAGGGTACAATGAGCAGTTCTTC	CASRTGYNEQFF